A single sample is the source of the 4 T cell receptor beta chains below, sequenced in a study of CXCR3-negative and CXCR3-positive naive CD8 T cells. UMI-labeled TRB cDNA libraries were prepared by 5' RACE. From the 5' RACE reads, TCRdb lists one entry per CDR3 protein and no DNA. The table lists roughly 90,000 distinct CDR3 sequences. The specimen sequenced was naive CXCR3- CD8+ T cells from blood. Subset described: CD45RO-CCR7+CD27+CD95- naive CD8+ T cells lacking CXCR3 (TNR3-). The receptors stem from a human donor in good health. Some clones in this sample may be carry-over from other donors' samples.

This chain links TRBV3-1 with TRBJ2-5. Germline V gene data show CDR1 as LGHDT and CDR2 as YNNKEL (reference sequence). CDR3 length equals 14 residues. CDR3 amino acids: CASSQDVLQETQYF.

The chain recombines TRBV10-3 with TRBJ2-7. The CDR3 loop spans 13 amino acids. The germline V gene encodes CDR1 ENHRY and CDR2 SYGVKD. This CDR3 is CAISDGGVNEQYF.

The CDR3 region is CASSQSTGGSSGYTF. This chain links TRBV4-2 with TRBJ1-2; TCRdb lists TRBD1, though no DNA is available to test this call. The CDR3 length is 15 residues. Germline loops: CDR1 LGHNA, CDR2 YNFKEQ.

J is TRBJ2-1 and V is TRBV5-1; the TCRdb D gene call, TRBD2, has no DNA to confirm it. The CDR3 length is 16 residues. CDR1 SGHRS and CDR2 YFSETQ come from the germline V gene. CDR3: CASSLERAGGQNEQFF.